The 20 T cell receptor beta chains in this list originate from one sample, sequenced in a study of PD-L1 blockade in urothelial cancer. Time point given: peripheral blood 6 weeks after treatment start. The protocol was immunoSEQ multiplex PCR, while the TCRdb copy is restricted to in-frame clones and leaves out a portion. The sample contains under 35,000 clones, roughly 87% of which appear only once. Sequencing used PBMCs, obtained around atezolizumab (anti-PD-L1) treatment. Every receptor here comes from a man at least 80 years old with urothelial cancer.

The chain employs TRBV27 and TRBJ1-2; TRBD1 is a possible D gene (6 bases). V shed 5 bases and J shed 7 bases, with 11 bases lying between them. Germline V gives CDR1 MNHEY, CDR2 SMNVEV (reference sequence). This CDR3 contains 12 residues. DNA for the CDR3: TGTGCCAGCAGTAGAACAGGGAGTGGCTACACCTTC. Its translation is CASSRTGSGYTF.

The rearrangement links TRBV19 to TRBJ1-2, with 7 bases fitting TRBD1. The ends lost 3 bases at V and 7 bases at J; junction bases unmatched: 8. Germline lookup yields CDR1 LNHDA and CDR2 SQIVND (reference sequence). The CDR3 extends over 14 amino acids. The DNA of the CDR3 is TGTGCCAGTAGTATCCCCGGGACAGTGAGTGGCTACACCTTC. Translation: CASSIPGTVSGYTF. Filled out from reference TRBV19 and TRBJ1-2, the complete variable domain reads DGGITQSPKYLFRKEGQNVTLSCEQNLNHDAMYWYRQDPGQGLRLIYYSQIVNDFQKGDIAEGYSVSREKKESFPLTVTSAQKNPTAFYLCASSIPGTVSGYTFGSGTRLTVV.

The CDR3 loop reads CASSQAADRGNEKLFF. The DNA of the CDR3 is TGCGCCAGCAGCCAGGCCGCCGACAGGGGAAATGAAAAACTGTTTTTT. V usage is TRBV4-3 and J usage is TRBJ1-4; TRBD1 matches at 8 bases. The length of the CDR3 is 16 residues. Germline V gene sequence: CDR1 LGHNA, CDR2 YSLEER. With 3 bases clipped from V and 5 bases from J, the junction kept 8 bases outside the gene matches.

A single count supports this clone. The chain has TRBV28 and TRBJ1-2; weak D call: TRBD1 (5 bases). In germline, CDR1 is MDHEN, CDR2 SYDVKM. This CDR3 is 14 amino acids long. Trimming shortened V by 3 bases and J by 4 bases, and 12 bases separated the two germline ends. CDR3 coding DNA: TGTGCCAGCAGTTTCAGGCAGGGAAGCTATGGCTACACCTTC. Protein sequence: CASSFRQGSYGYTF.

CDR3 loop: CASSRTPINSGELFF. As DNA, the CDR3 is TGTGCCAGTAGTCGGACTCCCATTAATAGCGGGGAGCTGTTTTTT. J is TRBJ2-2 and V is TRBV19; weak D call: TRBD2 (5 bases). V was cut by 5 bases and J by 7 bases, with 17 bases left in between. This CDR3 has 15 residues. Germline V CDR1 and CDR2: LNHDA, SQIVND (reference sequence).

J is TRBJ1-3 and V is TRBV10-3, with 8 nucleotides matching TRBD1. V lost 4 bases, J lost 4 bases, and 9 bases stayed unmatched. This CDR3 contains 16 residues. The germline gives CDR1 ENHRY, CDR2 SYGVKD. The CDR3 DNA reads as TGTGCCATCAGTGGCAAAGACAGGGGAGCGGGAAACACCATATATTTT. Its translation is CAISGKDRGAGNTIYF.

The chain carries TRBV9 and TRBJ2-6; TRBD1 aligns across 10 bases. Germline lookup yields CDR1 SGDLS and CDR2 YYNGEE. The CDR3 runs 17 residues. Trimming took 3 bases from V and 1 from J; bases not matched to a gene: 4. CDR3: CASSERDRGSGANVLTF. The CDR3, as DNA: TGTGCCAGCAGCGAACGGGACAGGGGATCTGGGGCCAACGTCCTGACTTTC.

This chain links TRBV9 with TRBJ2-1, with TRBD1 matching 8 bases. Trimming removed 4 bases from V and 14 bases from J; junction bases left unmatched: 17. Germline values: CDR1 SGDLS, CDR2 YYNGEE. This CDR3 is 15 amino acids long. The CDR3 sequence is CASSPNVVGKTGEFF. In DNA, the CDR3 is TGTGCCAGCAGCCCAAACGTAGTGGGCAAGACAGGGGAGTTCTTC.

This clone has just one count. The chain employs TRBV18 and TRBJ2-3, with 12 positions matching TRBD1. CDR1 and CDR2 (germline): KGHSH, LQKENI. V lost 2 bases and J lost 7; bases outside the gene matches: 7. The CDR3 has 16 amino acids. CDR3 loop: CASSPEGTGGLYTQYF. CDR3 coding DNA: TGTGCCAGCTCACCAGAGGGGACAGGGGGCCTGTATACGCAGTATTTT.

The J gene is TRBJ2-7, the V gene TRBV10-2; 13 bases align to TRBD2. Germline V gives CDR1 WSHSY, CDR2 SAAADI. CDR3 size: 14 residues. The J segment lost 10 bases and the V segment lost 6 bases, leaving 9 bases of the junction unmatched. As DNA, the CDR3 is TGCGCCAGCAGAGACACTAGCGGGAGGGCCAAACAGTACTTC. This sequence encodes CASRDTSGRAKQYF.

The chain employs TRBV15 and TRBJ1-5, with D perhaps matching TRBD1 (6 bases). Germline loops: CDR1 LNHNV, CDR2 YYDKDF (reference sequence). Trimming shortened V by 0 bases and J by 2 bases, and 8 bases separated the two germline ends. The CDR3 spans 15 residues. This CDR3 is CATSRDRTGNQPQHF. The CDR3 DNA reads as TGTGCCACCAGCAGAGATCGGACAGGCAATCAGCCCCAGCATTTT.

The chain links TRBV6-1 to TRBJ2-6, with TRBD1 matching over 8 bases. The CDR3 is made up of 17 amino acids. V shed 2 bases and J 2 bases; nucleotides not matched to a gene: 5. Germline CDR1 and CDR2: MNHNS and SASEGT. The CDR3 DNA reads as TGTGCCAGCAGTGAACAGCAGGGGGCGACTGGGGCCAACGTCCTGACTTTC. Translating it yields CASSEQQGATGANVLTF.

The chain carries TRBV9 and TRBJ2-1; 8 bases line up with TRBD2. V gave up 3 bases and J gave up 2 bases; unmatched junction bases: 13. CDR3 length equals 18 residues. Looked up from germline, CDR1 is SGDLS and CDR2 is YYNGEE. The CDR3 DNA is TGTGCCAGCAGCGCCTCCCCTCTAGCGGGCGATACCTACAATGAGCAGTTCTTC. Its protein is CASSASPLAGDTYNEQFF.

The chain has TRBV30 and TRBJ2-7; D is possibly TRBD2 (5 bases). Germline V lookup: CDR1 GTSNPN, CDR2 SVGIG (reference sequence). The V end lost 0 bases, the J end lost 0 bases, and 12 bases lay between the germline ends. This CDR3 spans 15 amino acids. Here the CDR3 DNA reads TGTGCCTGGAGTGTATTCAGCGGAGTCTCCTACGAGCAGTACTTC. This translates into CAWSVFSGVSYEQYF.

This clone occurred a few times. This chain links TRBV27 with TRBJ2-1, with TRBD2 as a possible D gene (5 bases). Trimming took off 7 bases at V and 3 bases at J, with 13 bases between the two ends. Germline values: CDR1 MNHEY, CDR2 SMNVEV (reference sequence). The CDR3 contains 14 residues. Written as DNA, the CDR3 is TGTGCCAGCATCGAGACGGGAAACTACAATGAGCAGTTCTTC. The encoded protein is CASIETGNYNEQFF.

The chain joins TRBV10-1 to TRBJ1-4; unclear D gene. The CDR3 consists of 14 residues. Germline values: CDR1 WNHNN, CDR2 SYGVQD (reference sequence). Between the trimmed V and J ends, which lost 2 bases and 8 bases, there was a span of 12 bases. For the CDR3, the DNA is TGCGCCAGCAGTGAGACCTTCTCCCAGGAAAAACTGTTTTTT. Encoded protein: CASSETFSQEKLFF.

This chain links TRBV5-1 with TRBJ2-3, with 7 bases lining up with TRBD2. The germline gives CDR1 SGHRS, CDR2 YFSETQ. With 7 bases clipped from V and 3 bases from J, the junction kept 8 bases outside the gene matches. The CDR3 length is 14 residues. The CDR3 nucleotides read TGCGCCAGCGCCCCCCCCGGGGGGACAGATACGCAGTATTTT. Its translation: CASAPPGGTDTQYF.

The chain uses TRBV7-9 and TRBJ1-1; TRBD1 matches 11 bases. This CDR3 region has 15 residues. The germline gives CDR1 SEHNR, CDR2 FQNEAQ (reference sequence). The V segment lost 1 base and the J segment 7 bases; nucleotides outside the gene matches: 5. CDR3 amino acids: CASSLVGQGANEAFF. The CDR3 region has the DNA TGTGCCAGCAGCTTAGTAGGACAGGGGGCGAATGAAGCTTTCTTT.

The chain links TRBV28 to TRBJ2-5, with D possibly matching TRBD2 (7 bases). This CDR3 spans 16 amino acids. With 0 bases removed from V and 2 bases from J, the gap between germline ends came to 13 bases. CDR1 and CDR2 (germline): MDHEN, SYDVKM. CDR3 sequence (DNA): TGTGCCAGCAGTTTATGGCGAGCGGGACAACAAGAGACCCAGTACTTC. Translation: CASSLWRAGQQETQYF.

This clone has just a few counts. CDR3 sequence: CASRVEGNYGYTF. The CDR3 bases are TGTGCCAGCAGGGTCGAGGGTAACTATGGCTACACCTTC. This chain links TRBV2 with TRBJ1-2; D uncertain. Trimming removed 6 bases from V and 1 base from J, with 9 bases in between. Germline V lookup: CDR1 SNHLY, CDR2 FYNNEI. The CDR3 sequence is 13 residues long.